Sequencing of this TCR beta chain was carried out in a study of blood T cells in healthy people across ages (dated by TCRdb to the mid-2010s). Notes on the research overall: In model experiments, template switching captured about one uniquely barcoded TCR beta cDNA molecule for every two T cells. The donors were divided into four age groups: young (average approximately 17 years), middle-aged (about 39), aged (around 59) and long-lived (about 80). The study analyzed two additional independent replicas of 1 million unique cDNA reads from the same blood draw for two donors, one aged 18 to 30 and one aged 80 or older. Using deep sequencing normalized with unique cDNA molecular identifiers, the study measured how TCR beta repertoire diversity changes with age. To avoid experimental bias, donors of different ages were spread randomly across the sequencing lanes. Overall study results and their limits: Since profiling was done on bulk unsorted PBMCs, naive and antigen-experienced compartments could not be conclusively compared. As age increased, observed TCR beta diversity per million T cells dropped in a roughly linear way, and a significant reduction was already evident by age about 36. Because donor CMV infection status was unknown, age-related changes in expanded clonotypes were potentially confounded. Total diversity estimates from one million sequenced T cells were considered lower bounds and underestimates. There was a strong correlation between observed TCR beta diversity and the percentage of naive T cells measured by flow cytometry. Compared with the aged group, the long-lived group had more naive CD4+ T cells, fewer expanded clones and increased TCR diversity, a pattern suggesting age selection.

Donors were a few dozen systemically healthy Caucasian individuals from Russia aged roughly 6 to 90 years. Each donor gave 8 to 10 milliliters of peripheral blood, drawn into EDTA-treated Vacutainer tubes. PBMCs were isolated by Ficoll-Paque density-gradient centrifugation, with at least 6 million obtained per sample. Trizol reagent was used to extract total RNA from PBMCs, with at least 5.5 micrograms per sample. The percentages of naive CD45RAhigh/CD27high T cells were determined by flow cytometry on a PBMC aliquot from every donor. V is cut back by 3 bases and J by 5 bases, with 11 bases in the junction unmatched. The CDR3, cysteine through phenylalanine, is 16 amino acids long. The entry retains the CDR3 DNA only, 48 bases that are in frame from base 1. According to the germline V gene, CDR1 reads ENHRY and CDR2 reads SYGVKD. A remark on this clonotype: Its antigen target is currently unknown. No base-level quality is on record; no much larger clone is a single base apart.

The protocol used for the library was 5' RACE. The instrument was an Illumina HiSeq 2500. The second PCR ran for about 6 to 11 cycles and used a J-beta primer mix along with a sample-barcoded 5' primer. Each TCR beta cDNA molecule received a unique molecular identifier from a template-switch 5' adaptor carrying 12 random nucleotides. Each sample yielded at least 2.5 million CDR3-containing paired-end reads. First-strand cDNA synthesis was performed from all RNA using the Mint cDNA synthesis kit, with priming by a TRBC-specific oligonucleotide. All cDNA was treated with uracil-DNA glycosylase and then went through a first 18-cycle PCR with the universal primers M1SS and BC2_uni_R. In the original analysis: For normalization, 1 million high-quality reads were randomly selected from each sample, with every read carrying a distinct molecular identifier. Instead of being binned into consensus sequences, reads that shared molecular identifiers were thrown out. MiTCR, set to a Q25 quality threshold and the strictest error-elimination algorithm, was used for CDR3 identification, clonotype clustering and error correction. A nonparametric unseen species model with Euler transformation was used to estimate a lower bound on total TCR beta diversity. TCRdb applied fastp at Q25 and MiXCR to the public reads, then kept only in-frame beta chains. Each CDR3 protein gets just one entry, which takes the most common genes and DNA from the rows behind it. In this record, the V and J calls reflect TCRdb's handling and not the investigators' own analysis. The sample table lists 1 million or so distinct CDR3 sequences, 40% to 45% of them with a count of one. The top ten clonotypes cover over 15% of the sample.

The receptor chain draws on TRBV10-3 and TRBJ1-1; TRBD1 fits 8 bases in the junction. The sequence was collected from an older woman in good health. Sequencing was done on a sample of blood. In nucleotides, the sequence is TGTGCCATCAGTGAACCGATCGGGACAGGAGGGACTGAAGCTTTCTTT. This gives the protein CAISEPIGTGGTEAFF.